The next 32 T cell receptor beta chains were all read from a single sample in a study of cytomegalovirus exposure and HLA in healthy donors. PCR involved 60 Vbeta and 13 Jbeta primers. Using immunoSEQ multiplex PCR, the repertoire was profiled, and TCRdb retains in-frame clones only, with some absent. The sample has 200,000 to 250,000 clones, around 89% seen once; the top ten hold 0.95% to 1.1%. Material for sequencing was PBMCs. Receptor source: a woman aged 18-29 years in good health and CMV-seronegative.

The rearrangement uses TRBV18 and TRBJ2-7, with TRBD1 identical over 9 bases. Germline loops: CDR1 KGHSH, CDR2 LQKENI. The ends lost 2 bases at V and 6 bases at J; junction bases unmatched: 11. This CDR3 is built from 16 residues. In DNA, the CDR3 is TGTGCCAGCTCACCATCACAGGGGGCATTTGCAGGCGAGCAGTACTTC. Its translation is CASSPSQGAFAGEQYF.

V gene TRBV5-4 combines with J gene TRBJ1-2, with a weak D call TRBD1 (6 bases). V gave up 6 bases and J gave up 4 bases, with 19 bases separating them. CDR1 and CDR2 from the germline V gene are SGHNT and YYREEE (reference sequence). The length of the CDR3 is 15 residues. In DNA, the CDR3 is TGTGCCAGCAACACTAACGGGGGGGCCACCTATGGCTACACCTTC. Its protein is CASNTNGGATYGYTF.

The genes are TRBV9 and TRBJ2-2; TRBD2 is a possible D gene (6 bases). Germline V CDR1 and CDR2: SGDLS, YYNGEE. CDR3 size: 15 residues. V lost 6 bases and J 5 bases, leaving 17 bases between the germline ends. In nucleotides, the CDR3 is TGTGCCAGCACCCCCGACACCGGGGGAACCGGGGAGCTGTTTTTT. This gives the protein CASTPDTGGTGELFF.

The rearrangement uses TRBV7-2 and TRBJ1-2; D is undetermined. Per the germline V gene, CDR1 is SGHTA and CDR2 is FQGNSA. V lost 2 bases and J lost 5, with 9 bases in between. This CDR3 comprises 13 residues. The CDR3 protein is CASSLSQLYGYTF. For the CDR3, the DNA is TGTGCCAGCAGCTTATCACAGCTTTATGGCTACACCTTC.

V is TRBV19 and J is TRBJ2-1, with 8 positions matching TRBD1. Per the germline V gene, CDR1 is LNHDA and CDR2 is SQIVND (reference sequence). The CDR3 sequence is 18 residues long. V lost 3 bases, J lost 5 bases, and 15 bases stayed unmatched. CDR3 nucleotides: TGTGCCAGTAGTATTGAAGTTTTTGGGACAGGTGCACACAATGAGCAGTTCTTC. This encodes CASSIEVFGTGAHNEQFF.

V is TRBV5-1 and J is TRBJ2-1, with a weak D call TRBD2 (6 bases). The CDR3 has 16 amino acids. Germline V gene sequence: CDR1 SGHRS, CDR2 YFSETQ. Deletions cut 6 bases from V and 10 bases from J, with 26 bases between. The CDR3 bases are TGCGCCAGCACTGCCCTCTGGGGAAGGTGGGCGGGGGAGCAGTTCTTC. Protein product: CASTALWGRWAGEQFF.

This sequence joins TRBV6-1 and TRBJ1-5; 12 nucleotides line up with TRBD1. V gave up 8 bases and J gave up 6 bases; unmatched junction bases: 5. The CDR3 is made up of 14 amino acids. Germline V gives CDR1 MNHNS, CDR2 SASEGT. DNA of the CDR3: TGTGCCAGCCTGGGACAGGGGGCTACTCAGCCCCAGCATTTT. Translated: CASLGQGATQPQHF.

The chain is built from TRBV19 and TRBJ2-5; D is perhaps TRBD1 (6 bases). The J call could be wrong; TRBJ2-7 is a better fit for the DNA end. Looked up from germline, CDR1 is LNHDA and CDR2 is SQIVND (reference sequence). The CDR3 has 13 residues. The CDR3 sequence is CASSMTGAYEQYF. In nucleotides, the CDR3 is TGTGCCAGTAGTATGACAGGAGCCTACGAGCAGTACTTC.

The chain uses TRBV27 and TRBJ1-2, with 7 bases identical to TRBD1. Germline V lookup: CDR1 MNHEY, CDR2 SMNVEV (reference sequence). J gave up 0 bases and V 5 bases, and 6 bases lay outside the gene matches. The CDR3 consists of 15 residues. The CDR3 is CASSPQTGPNYGYTF. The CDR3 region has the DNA TGTGCCAGCAGTCCCCAGACAGGGCCTAACTATGGCTACACCTTC.

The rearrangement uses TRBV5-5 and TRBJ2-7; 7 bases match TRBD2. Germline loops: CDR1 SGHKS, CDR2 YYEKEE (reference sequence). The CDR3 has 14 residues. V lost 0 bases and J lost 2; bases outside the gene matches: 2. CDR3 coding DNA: TGTGCCAGCAGCTTGGTAGCGGGCACCTACGAGCAGTACTTC. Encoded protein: CASSLVAGTYEQYF. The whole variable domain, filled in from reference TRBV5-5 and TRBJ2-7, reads DAGVTQSPTHLIKTRGQQVTLRCSPISGHKSVSWYQQVLGQGPQFIFQYYEKEERGRGNFPDRFSARQFPNYSSELNVNALLLGDSALYLCASSLVAGTYEQYFGPGTRLTVT.

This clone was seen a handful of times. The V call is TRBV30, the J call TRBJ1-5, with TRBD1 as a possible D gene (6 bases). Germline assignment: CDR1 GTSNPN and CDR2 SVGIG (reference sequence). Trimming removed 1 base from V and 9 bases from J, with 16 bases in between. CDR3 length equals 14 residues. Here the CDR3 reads CAWSASQGYVPQHF. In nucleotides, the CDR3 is TGTGCCTGGAGTGCTTCACAGGGTTATGTGCCCCAGCATTTT.

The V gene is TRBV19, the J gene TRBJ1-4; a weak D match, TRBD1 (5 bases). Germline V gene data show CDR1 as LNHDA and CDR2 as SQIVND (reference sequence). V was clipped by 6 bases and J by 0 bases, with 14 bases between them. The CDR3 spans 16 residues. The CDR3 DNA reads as TGTGCCAGTAGCCACAACGCGGGGGCAACTAATGAAAAACTGTTTTTT. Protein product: CASSHNAGATNEKLFF.

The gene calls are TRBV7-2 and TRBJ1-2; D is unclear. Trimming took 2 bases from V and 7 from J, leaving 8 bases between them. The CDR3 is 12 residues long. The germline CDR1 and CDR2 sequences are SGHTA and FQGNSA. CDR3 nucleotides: TGTGCCAGCAGCTTACTCTCGAGTGGCTACACCTTC. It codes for CASSLLSSGYTF.

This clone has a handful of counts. The chain's CDR3 is CASSIGTSGSRTGELFF. CDR3 coding DNA: TGTGCCAGCAGCATCGGGACTAGCGGGAGTAGAACCGGGGAGCTGTTTTTT. This chain connects TRBV7-3 to TRBJ2-2; 14 positions agree with TRBD2. The CDR3 runs to 17 residues. The germline V gene has CDR1 SGHTA and CDR2 FQGTGA. With 5 bases clipped from V and 5 bases from J, the junction kept 7 bases outside the gene matches.

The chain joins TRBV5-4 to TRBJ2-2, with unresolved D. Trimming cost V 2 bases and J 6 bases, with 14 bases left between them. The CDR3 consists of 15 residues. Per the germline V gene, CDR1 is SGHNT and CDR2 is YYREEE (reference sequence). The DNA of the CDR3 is TGTGCCAGCAGCTTCCCCAGAGGAGATGCCGGGGAGCTGTTTTTT. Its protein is CASSFPRGDAGELFF.

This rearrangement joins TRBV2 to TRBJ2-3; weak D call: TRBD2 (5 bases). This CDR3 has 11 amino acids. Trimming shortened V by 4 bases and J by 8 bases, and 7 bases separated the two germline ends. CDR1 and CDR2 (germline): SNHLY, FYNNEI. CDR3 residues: CASSAGGTQYF. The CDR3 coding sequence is TGTGCCAGCAGTGCAGGAGGTACGCAGTATTTT.

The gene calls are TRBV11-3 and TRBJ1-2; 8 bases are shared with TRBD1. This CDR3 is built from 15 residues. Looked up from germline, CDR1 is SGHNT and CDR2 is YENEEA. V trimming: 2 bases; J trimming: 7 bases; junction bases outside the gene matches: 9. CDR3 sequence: CASSLKGRGRSGYTF. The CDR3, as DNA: TGTGCCAGCAGCTTAAAAGGCAGGGGGCGCAGTGGCTACACCTTC.

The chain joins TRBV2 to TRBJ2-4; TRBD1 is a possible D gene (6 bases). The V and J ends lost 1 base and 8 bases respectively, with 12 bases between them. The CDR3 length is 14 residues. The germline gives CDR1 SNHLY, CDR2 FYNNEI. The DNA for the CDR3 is TGTGCCAGCAGTGAAGACAGGGCTGGGTACATTCAGTACTTC. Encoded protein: CASSEDRAGYIQYF.

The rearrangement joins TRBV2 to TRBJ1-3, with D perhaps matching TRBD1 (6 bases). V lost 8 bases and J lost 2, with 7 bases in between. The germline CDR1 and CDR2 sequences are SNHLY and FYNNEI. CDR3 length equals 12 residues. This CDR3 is CASYRAGNTIYF. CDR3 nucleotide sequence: TGTGCCAGCTACAGGGCTGGAAACACCATATATTTT.

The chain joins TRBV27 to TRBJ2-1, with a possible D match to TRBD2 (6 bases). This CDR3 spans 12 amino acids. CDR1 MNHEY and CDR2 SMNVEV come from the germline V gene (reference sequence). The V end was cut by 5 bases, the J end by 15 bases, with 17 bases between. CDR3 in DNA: TGTGCCAGCAGTCCTGGTAGCGGTTTATCGTTCTTC. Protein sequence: CASSPGSGLSFF.

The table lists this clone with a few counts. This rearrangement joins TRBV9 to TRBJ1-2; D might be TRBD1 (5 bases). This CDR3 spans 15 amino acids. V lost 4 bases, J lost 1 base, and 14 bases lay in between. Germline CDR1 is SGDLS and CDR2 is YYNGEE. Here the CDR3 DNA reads TGTGCCAGCAGCCCCGGAGGGGTTTTTAACTATGGCTACACCTTC. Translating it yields CASSPGGVFNYGYTF.

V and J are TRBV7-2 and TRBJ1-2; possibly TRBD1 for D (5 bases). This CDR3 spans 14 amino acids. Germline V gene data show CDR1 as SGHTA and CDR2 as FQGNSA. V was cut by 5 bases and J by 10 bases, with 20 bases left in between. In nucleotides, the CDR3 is TGTGCCAGCAGCCCTCCTACGATGGAGGGGATCTACACCTTC. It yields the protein CASSPPTMEGIYTF. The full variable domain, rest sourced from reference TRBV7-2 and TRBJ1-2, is GAGVSQSPSNKVTEKGKDVELRCDPISGHTALYWYRQSLGQGLEFLIYFQGNSAPDKSGLPSDRFSAERTGGSVSTLTIQRTQQEDSAVYLCASSPPTMEGIYTFGSGTRLTVV.

The CDR3 nucleotides are TGTGCCAGCAGCAGCTACACAGATACGCAGTATTTT. Its protein product is CASSSYTDTQYF. The chain recombines TRBV5-6 with TRBJ2-3; D call uncertain. V lost 4 bases, J lost 2 bases, and 5 bases lay in between. From germline, CDR1 is SGHDT and CDR2 YYEEEE. The CDR3 is 12 amino acids.

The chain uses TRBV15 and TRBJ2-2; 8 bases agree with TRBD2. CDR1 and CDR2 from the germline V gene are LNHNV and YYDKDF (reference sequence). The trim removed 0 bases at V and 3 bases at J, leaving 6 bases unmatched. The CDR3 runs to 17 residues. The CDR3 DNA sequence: TGTGCCACCAGCAGAGAGATGCGGGAGGCTCACACCGGGGAGCTGTTTTTT. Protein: CATSREMREAHTGELFF. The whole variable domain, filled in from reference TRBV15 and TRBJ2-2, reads DAMVIQNPRYQVTQFGKPVTLSCSQTLNHNVMYWYQQKSSQAPKLLFHYYDKDFNNEADTPDNFQSRRPNTSFCFLDIRSPGLGDTAMYLCATSREMREAHTGELFFGEGSRLTVL.

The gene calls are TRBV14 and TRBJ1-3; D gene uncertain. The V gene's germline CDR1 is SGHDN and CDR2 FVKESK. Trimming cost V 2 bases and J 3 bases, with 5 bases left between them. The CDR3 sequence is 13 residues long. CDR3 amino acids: CASSQTGGNTIYF. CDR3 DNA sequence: TGTGCCAGCAGCCAAACGGGTGGAAACACCATATATTTT.

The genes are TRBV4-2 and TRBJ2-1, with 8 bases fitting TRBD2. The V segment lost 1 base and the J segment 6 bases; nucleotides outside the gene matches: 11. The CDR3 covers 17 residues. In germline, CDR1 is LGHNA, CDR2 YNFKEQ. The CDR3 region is CASSQGLFGGAFNEQFF. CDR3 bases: TGTGCCAGCAGCCAAGGCCTTTTCGGGGGGGCGTTCAATGAGCAGTTCTTC.

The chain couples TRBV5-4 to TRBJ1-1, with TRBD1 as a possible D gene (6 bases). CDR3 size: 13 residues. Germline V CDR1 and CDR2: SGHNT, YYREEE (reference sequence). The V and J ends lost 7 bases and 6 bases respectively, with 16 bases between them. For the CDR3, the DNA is TGTGCCAGCGCGAGCCAGGGGTTTGCTGAAGCTTTCTTT. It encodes CASASQGFAEAFF.

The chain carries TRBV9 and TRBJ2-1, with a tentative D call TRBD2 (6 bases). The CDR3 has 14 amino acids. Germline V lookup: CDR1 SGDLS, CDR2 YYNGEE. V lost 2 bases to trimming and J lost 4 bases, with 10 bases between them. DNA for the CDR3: TGTGCCAGCAGCGTTAGTGGGACTTACAATGAGCAGTTCTTC. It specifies CASSVSGTYNEQFF.

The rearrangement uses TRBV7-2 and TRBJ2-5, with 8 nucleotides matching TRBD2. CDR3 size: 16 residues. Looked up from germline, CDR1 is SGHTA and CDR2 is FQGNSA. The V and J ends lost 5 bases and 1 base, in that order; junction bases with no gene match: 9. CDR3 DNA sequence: TGTGCCAGCAGCCGAAATATGGGACTAGGCCAAGAGACCCAGTACTTC. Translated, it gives CASSRNMGLGQETQYF. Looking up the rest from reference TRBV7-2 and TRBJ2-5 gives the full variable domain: GAGVSQSPSNKVTEKGKDVELRCDPISGHTALYWYRQSLGQGLEFLIYFQGNSAPDKSGLPSDRFSAERTGGSVSTLTIQRTQQEDSAVYLCASSRNMGLGQETQYFGPGTRLLVL.

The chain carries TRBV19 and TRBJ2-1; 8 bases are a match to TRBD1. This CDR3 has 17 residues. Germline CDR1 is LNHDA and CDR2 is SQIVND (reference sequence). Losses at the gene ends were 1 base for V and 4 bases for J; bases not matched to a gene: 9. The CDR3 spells CASSIGAGGHGYNEQFF. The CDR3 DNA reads TGTGCCAGTAGTATAGGGGCAGGGGGCCATGGATACAATGAGCAGTTCTTC.

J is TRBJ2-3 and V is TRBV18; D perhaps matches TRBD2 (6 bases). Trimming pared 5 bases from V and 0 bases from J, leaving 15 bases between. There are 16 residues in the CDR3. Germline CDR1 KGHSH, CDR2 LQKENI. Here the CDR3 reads CASSGRRGSSTDTQYF. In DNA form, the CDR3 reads TGTGCCAGCTCAGGAAGGAGGGGATCTAGCACAGATACGCAGTATTTT. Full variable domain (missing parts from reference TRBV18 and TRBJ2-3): NAGVMQNPRHLVRRRGQEARLRCSPMKGHSHVYWYRQLPEEGLKFMVYLQKENIIDESGMPKERFSAEFPKEGPSILRIQQVVRGDSAAYFCASSGRRGSSTDTQYFGPGTRLTVL.

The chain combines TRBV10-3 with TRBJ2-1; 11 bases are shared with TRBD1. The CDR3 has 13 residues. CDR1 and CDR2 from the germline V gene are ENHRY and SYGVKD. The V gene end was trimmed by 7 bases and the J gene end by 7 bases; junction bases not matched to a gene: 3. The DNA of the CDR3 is TGTGCCATCACCGGGACAGGGGGGAATGAGCAGTTCTTC. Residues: CAITGTGGNEQFF.